Listed below are T cell receptor beta chains from one sample, sequenced in a study of beta chain features in type 1 diabetes. This table comes from immunoSEQ multiplex PCR, and its TCRdb copy is limited to in-frame clones, with some not included. The table includes about 300,000 clones, under 8.5% detected once. Sequencing was carried out using central memory CD4+ T cells from blood. These receptors were collected from a woman aged 18-35 years in good health. The CDR3 runs from the conserved cysteine through the conserved F or W. Fields, in order: J gene, CDR3 length, V gene, CDR3 protein.

>TRBJ2-3|14|TRBV11-3
CASSYDGNTDTQYF
>TRBJ1-5|15|TRBV18
CASSPPQGGNQPQHF
>TRBJ1-4|15|TRBV18
CASSPRGDTNEKLFF
>TRBJ1-6|12|TRBV6-5
CASSQNNSPLHF
>TRBJ1-2|16|TRBV18
CASSWWDGSANYGYTF
>TRBJ2-4|17|TRBV11-3
CASSSGDMRLAKNIQYF
>TRBJ2-1|16|TRBV5-1
CASSLEVSLRGNEQFF
>TRBJ1-3|15|TRBV25-1
CASSLTQGARNTIYF
>TRBJ2-1|14|TRBV5-4
CASSSTSGGRKQFF
>TRBJ2-6|18|TRBV4-3
CASSQDGRSHTGANVLTF
>TRBJ2-7|16|TRBV15
CATSRDLTRGGNEQYF
>TRBJ2-5|15|TRBV7-2
CASSNNGFRQETQYF
>TRBJ1-5|15|TRBV2
CASSGDRGGGQPQHF
>TRBJ2-7|14|TRBV27
CASSLKGYSYEQYF
>TRBJ1-2|14|TRBV7-9
CASRGQERAYGYTF
>TRBJ2-4|17|TRBV6-1
CASSERGRLDSWSIQYF
>TRBJ1-1|18|TRBV5-1
CASSLYFGDTSANTEAFF
>TRBJ2-1|18|TRBV7-2
CASSLVAGTGTSHNEQFF
>TRBJ2-5|14|TRBV6-6
CASSPRGGGSTQYF
>TRBJ2-2|15|TRBV27
CASKRFSGGAGELFF
>TRBJ2-5|14|TRBV7-7
CASSLAGTRETQYF
>TRBJ2-1|14|TRBV7-8
CASSSGLVYNEQFF
>TRBJ2-1|14|TRBV28
CASSLTTLRSQQFF
>TRBJ1-3|14|TRBV7-2
CASSLGGSGNTIYF
>TRBJ1-2|16|TRBV6-5
CASSYSISKRRDGYTF
>TRBJ2-1|15|TRBV6-5
CASSYGPAEYNEQFF
>TRBJ1-1|11|TRBV2
CASTREVEAFF
>TRBJ2-3|14|TRBV5-1
CASSLRSGTDTQYF
>TRBJ1-3|16|TRBV7-2
CASSPGGRGPGNTIYF
>TRBJ1-5|20|TRBV28
CASSPRQGAPRKGSNQPQHF
>TRBJ2-1|12|TRBV7-8
CASKQGVNEQFF
>TRBJ1-2|14|TRBV29-1
CSVVGDSKAGGYTF
>TRBJ2-3|15|TRBV6-6
CASSPRGGSTDTQYF
>TRBJ1-1|14|TRBV6-5
CASSSSYGEVEAFF
>TRBJ2-3|16|TRBV5-4
CASSPYGTGVTDTQYF
>TRBJ1-4|14|TRBV19
CASTGRATNEKLFF
>TRBJ1-4|15|TRBV5-6
CASSLLQGTNEKLFF
>TRBJ1-1|14|TRBV7-6
CASSYKGENTEAFF
>TRBJ2-2|15|TRBV9
CASTVTGANTGELFF
>TRBJ1-2|13|TRBV14
CASPSPPNYGYTF
>TRBJ2-1|16|TRBV9
CASSVGGGTFGEEQFF
>TRBJ2-7|15|TRBV7-2
CASSLEGGSTYEQYF
>TRBJ2-1|14|TRBV9
CATNDGTSSNEQFF
>TRBJ2-1|16|TRBV27
CASRHQGPVAYNEQFF
>TRBJ1-6|16|TRBV2
CTSSDQAARGNSPLHF
>TRBJ1-5|13|TRBV27
CASSLASYQPQHF
>TRBJ2-5|15|TRBV27
CASSSLGSGQETQYF
>TRBJ1-2|14|TRBV29-1
CSVNRDRANYGYTF
>TRBJ1-2|15|TRBV7-9
CASSPSRGDVYGYTF
>TRBJ2-1|11|TRBV7-2
CASSLTNEQFF
>TRBJ1-1|13|TRBV2
CASMRTANTEAFF
>TRBJ2-1|12|TRBV29-1
CSASVGYGEQFF
>TRBJ1-5|15|TRBV19
CASSARDRGNQPQHF
>TRBJ2-5|16|TRBV18
CASSPGQEILAETQYF